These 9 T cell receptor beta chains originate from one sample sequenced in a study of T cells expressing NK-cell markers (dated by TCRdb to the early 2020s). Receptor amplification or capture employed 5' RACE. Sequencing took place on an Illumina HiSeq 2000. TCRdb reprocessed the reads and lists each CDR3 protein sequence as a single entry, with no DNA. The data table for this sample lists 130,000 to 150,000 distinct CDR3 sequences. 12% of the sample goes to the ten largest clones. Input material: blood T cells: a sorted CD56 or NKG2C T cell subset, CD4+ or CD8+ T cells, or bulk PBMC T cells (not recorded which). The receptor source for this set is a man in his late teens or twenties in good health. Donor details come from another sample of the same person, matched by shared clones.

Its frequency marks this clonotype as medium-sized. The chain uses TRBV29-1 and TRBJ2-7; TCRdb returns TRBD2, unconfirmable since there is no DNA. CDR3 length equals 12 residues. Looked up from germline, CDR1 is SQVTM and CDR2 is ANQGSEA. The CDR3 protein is CSVRPRGDEQYF.

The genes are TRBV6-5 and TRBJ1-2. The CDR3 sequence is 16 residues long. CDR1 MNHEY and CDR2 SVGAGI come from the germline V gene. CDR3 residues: CASSRGRGHSNYGYTF.

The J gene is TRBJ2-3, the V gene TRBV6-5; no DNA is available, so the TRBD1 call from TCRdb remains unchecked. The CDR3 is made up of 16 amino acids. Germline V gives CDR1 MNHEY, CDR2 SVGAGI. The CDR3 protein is CASSYSRDNGGDTQYF.

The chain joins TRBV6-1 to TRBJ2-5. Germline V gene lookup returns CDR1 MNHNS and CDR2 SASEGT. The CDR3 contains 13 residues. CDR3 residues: CASRGGVQETQYF.

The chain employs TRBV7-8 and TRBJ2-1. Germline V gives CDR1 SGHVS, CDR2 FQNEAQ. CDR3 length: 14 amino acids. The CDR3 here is CASSHTDGYNEQFF.

The CDR3 loop is CASSVGVSSQETQYF. V gene TRBV9 combines with J gene TRBJ2-5; TCRdb reports TRBD1, a call that lacks DNA to check it against. Germline CDR1 SGDLS, CDR2 YYNGEE. This CDR3 is 15 amino acids long.

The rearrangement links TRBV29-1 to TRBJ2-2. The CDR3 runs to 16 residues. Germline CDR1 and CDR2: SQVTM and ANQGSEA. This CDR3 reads CSVGGSLGTHAGELFF.

The CDR3 loop is CASSLALTDTQYF. This sequence joins TRBV7-9 and TRBJ2-3. Per the germline V gene, CDR1 is SEHNR and CDR2 is FQNEAQ (reference sequence). The CDR3 sequence is 13 residues long.

The chain's CDR3 is CASTVASGVPDEQFF. This rearrangement joins TRBV7-9 to TRBJ2-1; the TRBD2 assignment by TCRdb is unverifiable without DNA. This CDR3 has 15 residues. Per germline, CDR1 SEHNR and CDR2 FQNEAQ (reference sequence).